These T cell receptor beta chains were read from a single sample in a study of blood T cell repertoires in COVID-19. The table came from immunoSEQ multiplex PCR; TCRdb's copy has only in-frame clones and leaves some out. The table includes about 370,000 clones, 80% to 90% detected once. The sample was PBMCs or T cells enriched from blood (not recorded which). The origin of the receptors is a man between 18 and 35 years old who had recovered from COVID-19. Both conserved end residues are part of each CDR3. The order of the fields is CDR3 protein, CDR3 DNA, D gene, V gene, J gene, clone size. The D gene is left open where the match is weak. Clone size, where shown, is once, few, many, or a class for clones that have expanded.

cdr3_aa: CASSARTEETQYF
cdr3_nt: TGTGCCAGCTCAGCGAGGACAGAAGAGACCCAGTACTTC
d_call: .
v_call: TRBV18
j_call: TRBJ2-5
clone_size: .

cdr3_aa: CASSDTPNTEAFF
cdr3_nt: TGTGCCAGTAGTGACACACCGAACACTGAAGCTTTCTTT
d_call: .
v_call: TRBV19
j_call: TRBJ1-1
clone_size: .

cdr3_aa: CATSAPGATDTQYF
cdr3_nt: TGTGCCACCAGTGCGCCAGGGGCCACAGATACGCAGTATTTT
d_call: .
v_call: TRBV24-1
j_call: TRBJ2-3
clone_size: .

cdr3_aa: CASSPGTAPTGELFF
cdr3_nt: TGTGCCAGTAGTCCCGGGACAGCTCCCACCGGGGAGCTGTTTTTT
d_call: TRBD1
v_call: TRBV19
j_call: TRBJ2-2
clone_size: .

cdr3_aa: CASSEGLGRTDTQYF
cdr3_nt: TGCGCCAGCAGCGAGGGACTGGGACGCACAGATACGCAGTATTTT
d_call: .
v_call: TRBV5-1
j_call: TRBJ2-3
clone_size: .

cdr3_aa: CASVGYRGNEQFF
cdr3_nt: TGTGCCAGTGTGGGCTACAGGGGAAATGAGCAGTTCTTC
d_call: TRBD1
v_call: TRBV19
j_call: TRBJ2-1
clone_size: once

cdr3_aa: CASSPDRASYEQYF
cdr3_nt: TGTGCCAGCTCACCCGACAGGGCCTCTTACGAGCAGTACTTC
d_call: TRBD1
v_call: TRBV18
j_call: TRBJ2-7
clone_size: few

cdr3_aa: CATSVPGLAPHEQFF
cdr3_nt: TGTGCCACCAGTGTACCGGGACTAGCTCCCCATGAGCAGTTCTTC
d_call: TRBD2
v_call: TRBV24-1
j_call: TRBJ2-1
clone_size: .

cdr3_aa: CASSLSPQDSHEQYF
cdr3_nt: TGTGCCAGCAGTTTATCCCCCCAAGACAGCCACGAGCAGTACTTC
d_call: .
v_call: TRBV28
j_call: TRBJ2-7
clone_size: .

cdr3_aa: CASSPGGPGNTIYF
cdr3_nt: TGTGCCAGCAGCCCGGGGGGCCCTGGAAACACCATATATTTT
d_call: .
v_call: TRBV5-8
j_call: TRBJ1-3
clone_size: .

cdr3_aa: CASSLAGLAGEADTQYF
cdr3_nt: TGCGCCAGCAGCTTGGCCGGACTAGCGGGAGAAGCAGATACGCAGTATTTT
d_call: TRBD2
v_call: TRBV5-1
j_call: TRBJ2-3
clone_size: .

cdr3_aa: CASKRQQNTEAFF
cdr3_nt: TGTGCCAGCAAAAGACAGCAGAACACTGAAGCTTTCTTT
d_call: .
v_call: TRBV7-9
j_call: TRBJ1-1
clone_size: .

cdr3_aa: CASSPRVGDTQYF
cdr3_nt: TGTGCCAGCAGCCCCCGGGTGGGAGATACGCAGTATTTT
d_call: .
v_call: TRBV7-6
j_call: TRBJ2-3
clone_size: .

cdr3_aa: CASSLKRGGPGNEQFF
cdr3_nt: TGTGCCAGCAGCCTAAAGCGGGGGGGTCCGGGAAATGAGCAGTTCTTC
d_call: TRBD2
v_call: TRBV7-7
j_call: TRBJ2-1
clone_size: .

cdr3_aa: CASKPQLTGSYGYTF
cdr3_nt: TGTGCCAGCAAACCACAATTGACGGGATCCTATGGCTACACCTTC
d_call: .
v_call: TRBV19
j_call: TRBJ1-2
clone_size: .

cdr3_aa: CASSQTRLPGQFF
cdr3_nt: TGCGCCAGCAGCCAAACCCGACTACCTGGGCAGTTCTTC
d_call: .
v_call: TRBV5-1
j_call: TRBJ2-1
clone_size: .

cdr3_aa: CASSQEPTGGSNQPQHF
cdr3_nt: TGCGCCAGCAGCCAAGAGCCCACGGGGGGAAGCAATCAGCCCCAGCATTTT
d_call: .
v_call: TRBV4-1
j_call: TRBJ1-5
clone_size: .

cdr3_aa: CASSIDLASGRSWSYEQYF
cdr3_nt: TGTGCCAGTAGTATAGATCTGGCTAGCGGGAGGTCGTGGTCCTACGAGCAGTACTTC
d_call: TRBD2
v_call: TRBV19
j_call: TRBJ2-7
clone_size: .

cdr3_aa: CASSLRQLELNYGYTF
cdr3_nt: TGTGCCAGCAGCCTTCGGCAGTTGGAGCTTAACTATGGCTACACCTTC
d_call: .
v_call: TRBV4-2
j_call: TRBJ1-2
clone_size: .

cdr3_aa: CASSDRGEQNNEQFF
cdr3_nt: TGTGCCAGCAGCGACCGGGGGGAGCAGAACAATGAGCAGTTCTTC
d_call: TRBD2
v_call: TRBV9
j_call: TRBJ2-1
clone_size: .

cdr3_aa: CAWSIAVYNSPLHF
cdr3_nt: TGTGCCTGGAGTATTGCGGTCTATAATTCACCCCTCCACTTT
d_call: .
v_call: TRBV30
j_call: TRBJ1-6
clone_size: .

cdr3_aa: CARETSGSSDTQYF
cdr3_nt: TGCGCCAGGGAGACTAGCGGGAGTTCAGATACGCAGTATTTT
d_call: TRBD2
v_call: TRBV10-1
j_call: TRBJ2-3
clone_size: .

cdr3_aa: CASSVQASGGTDTQYF
cdr3_nt: TGTGCCAGCAGCGTACAGGCTAGCGGGGGCACAGATACGCAGTATTTT
d_call: TRBD2
v_call: TRBV9
j_call: TRBJ2-3
clone_size: .

cdr3_aa: CASRRNEKLFF
cdr3_nt: TGTGCCAGCAGGCGCAATGAAAAACTGTTTTTT
d_call: .
v_call: TRBV12-3/TRBV12-4
j_call: TRBJ1-4
clone_size: .

cdr3_aa: CASSPGEGTEAFF
cdr3_nt: TGTGCCAGCTCACCAGGGGAGGGAACTGAAGCTTTCTTT
d_call: .
v_call: TRBV18
j_call: TRBJ1-1
clone_size: .

cdr3_aa: CASSGSGRVLYEQYF
cdr3_nt: TGTGCCAGCAGCGGTAGCGGGAGGGTGTTGTACGAGCAGTACTTC
d_call: TRBD2
v_call: TRBV5-6
j_call: TRBJ2-7
clone_size: .

cdr3_aa: CASSESGGQETQYF
cdr3_nt: TGTGCCAGCAGCGAGAGTGGGGGGCAAGAGACCCAGTACTTC
d_call: .
v_call: TRBV9
j_call: TRBJ2-5
clone_size: .

cdr3_aa: CASSKGQGGEKLFF
cdr3_nt: TGCGCCAGCAGCAAAGGACAGGGGGGAGAAAAACTGTTTTTT
d_call: TRBD1
v_call: TRBV5-1
j_call: TRBJ1-4
clone_size: .

cdr3_aa: CAWIPILTSGRAREQFF
cdr3_nt: TGTGCCTGGATTCCCATCTTAACTAGCGGGAGGGCCCGTGAGCAGTTCTTC
d_call: TRBD2
v_call: TRBV30
j_call: TRBJ2-1
clone_size: .

cdr3_aa: CAWRQIADSGNTIYF
cdr3_nt: TGTGCCTGGAGACAAATTGCCGACTCTGGAAACACCATATATTTT
d_call: .
v_call: TRBV30
j_call: TRBJ1-3
clone_size: .

cdr3_aa: CASSLGSIGDTEAFF
cdr3_nt: TGCGCCAGCAGCTTGGGGTCCATAGGGGACACTGAAGCTTTCTTT
d_call: .
v_call: TRBV5-1
j_call: TRBJ1-1
clone_size: .

cdr3_aa: CASSLEGVGTEAFF
cdr3_nt: TGTGCCAGCAGCTTAGAGGGCGTTGGCACTGAAGCTTTCTTT
d_call: .
v_call: TRBV7-3
j_call: TRBJ1-1
clone_size: .

cdr3_aa: CAIKETANTGELFF
cdr3_nt: TGTGCCATCAAAGAAACAGCGAACACCGGGGAGCTGTTTTTT
d_call: .
v_call: TRBV10-3
j_call: TRBJ2-2
clone_size: .

cdr3_aa: CASSQRTGGVSYEQYF
cdr3_nt: TGCGCCAGCAGCCAAAGGACAGGGGGCGTCTCCTACGAGCAGTACTTC
d_call: TRBD1
v_call: TRBV4-1
j_call: TRBJ2-7
clone_size: .

cdr3_aa: CASSGTAPAYEQYF
cdr3_nt: TGTGCCAGCAGCGGGACAGCGCCGGCCTACGAGCAGTACTTC
d_call: TRBD1
v_call: TRBV2
j_call: TRBJ2-7
clone_size: .

cdr3_aa: CASSPRTAMNTEAFF
cdr3_nt: TGTGCCAGCAGCCCCAGGACAGCCATGAACACTGAAGCTTTCTTT
d_call: .
v_call: TRBV9
j_call: TRBJ1-1
clone_size: few

cdr3_aa: CASSLRTGAYGYTF
cdr3_nt: TGTGCCAGCAGCCTCCGGACAGGCGCATATGGCTACACCTTC
d_call: TRBD1
v_call: TRBV6-2/TRBV6-3
j_call: TRBJ1-2
clone_size: .

cdr3_aa: CASSPDQQIIEAFF
cdr3_nt: TGTGCCAGCTCACCAGATCAACAGATTATTGAAGCTTTCTTT
d_call: .
v_call: TRBV18
j_call: TRBJ1-1
clone_size: .

cdr3_aa: CSSFTDTQYF
cdr3_nt: TGCAGTTCCTTCACAGATACGCAGTATTTT
d_call: .
v_call: TRBV20-1
j_call: TRBJ2-3
clone_size: .

cdr3_aa: CASRGLDTEAFF
cdr3_nt: TGTGCCAGCAGGGGGCTGGACACTGAAGCTTTCTTT
d_call: .
v_call: TRBV11-3
j_call: TRBJ1-1
clone_size: .

cdr3_aa: CASSDPPPFRQVYNEQFF
cdr3_nt: TGTGCCAGCAGTGACCCTCCGCCGTTCAGACAGGTATACAATGAGCAGTTCTTC
d_call: .
v_call: TRBV6-4
j_call: TRBJ2-1
clone_size: once

cdr3_aa: CASSLKGTGVQKLFF
cdr3_nt: TGTGCCAGCAGCTTGAAAGGGACAGGGGTCCAGAAACTGTTTTTT
d_call: TRBD1
v_call: TRBV5-6
j_call: TRBJ1-4
clone_size: .

cdr3_aa: CASSADREETQYF
cdr3_nt: TGCGCCAGCAGCGCCGACAGGGAAGAGACCCAGTACTTC
d_call: TRBD1
v_call: TRBV5-1
j_call: TRBJ2-5
clone_size: .

cdr3_aa: CASSLWVAGISSYEQYF
cdr3_nt: TGTGCCAGCAGTTTATGGGTAGCGGGTATTAGCTCCTACGAGCAGTACTTC
d_call: TRBD2
v_call: TRBV27
j_call: TRBJ2-7
clone_size: .

cdr3_aa: CASSVSPTGSYEQYF
cdr3_nt: TGTGCCAGCAGCGTAAGCCCGACAGGGAGCTACGAGCAGTACTTC
d_call: TRBD1
v_call: TRBV9
j_call: TRBJ2-7
clone_size: .

cdr3_aa: CASSPTSRETQYF
cdr3_nt: TGTGCCAGCAGCCCTACTAGCCGGGAGACCCAGTACTTC
d_call: .
v_call: TRBV28
j_call: TRBJ2-5
clone_size: .

cdr3_aa: CASSQDARYQETQYF
cdr3_nt: TGTGCCAGCAGCCAAGACGCCAGGTACCAAGAGACCCAGTACTTC
d_call: .
v_call: TRBV4-2
j_call: TRBJ2-5
clone_size: .

cdr3_aa: CASTLITGVPGELFF
cdr3_nt: TGTGCCAGCACCCTAATTACAGGGGTGCCCGGGGAGCTGTTTTTT
d_call: TRBD1
v_call: TRBV5-8
j_call: TRBJ2-2
clone_size: once

cdr3_aa: CASSLFSGRWAGELFF
cdr3_nt: TGTGCCAGCAGTTTATTTAGCGGGAGGTGGGCCGGGGAGCTGTTTTTT
d_call: TRBD2
v_call: TRBV27
j_call: TRBJ2-2
clone_size: .

cdr3_aa: CASSLSRRGRLEEGNEQFF
cdr3_nt: TGTGCCAGCAGCTTATCCCGACGGGGGAGGCTCGAGGAGGGCAATGAGCAGTTCTTC
d_call: .
v_call: TRBV7-9
j_call: TRBJ2-1
clone_size: .

cdr3_aa: CASSLLPYGQGGYEQYF
cdr3_nt: TGTGCCAGCAGCTTACTCCCTTACGGACAGGGTGGTTACGAGCAGTACTTC
d_call: TRBD1
v_call: TRBV7-9
j_call: TRBJ2-7
clone_size: .

cdr3_aa: CASSYISGQGSYEQYF
cdr3_nt: TGTGCCAGCAGCTACATCTCGGGACAGGGTTCCTACGAGCAGTACTTC
d_call: TRBD1
v_call: TRBV7-9
j_call: TRBJ2-7
clone_size: .

cdr3_aa: CASTGSNQPQHF
cdr3_nt: TGTGCCAGTACGGGAAGCAATCAGCCCCAGCATTTT
d_call: .
v_call: TRBV28
j_call: TRBJ1-5
clone_size: .